Below, one T cell receptor beta chain is given with its context. The antigen is undetermined. Generated by immunoSEQ multiplex PCR, the TCRdb table keeps only in-frame clones and is missing some. This table holds approximately 30,000 clones, about four fifths found once. Trimming removed 3 bases from V and 0 bases from J, with 13 bases in between. This CDR3 has 16 residues. Germline values: CDR1 KGHSH, CDR2 LQKENI. These data come from a study of T cells in narcolepsy. Turning to the study itself: Enrolled donors included narcolepsy type 1 or type 2 patients and healthy controls.

Findings and limits, study-wide: Autoreactive HCRT-specific and TRIB2-specific clonotypes were marked in same-patient CSF-versus-blood CD4+ comparisons. No autoreactive T cell clone sequences appeared in some memory CD4+ repertoires. Autoreactive clonotypes reportedly recurred in blood of same and different patients, not controls.

The chain links TRBV18 to TRBJ2-3, with D perhaps matching TRBD1 (6 bases). Sequencing was done on a sample of CD45RA- memory CD4+ T cells from PBMCs. The source is a human donor with narcolepsy. The CDR3 DNA reads TGTGCCAGCTCACCTCGAACAGGGTCTAGCACAGATACGCAGTATTTT. Translated: CASSPRTGSSTDTQYF.